This T cell receptor (beta chain) is from a study of T cell responses to AZD1222 COVID-19 vaccine. Study-wide points: At baseline, seropositivity was found in only 5 to 7 AZD1222 recipients. Nearly half of unique spike-specific TCRs reportedly avoided B.1.351 and B.1.1.7 mutated regions. Once two AZD1222 doses were given, Spike-specific TCR breadth and depth went up.

Libraries were prepared by immunoSEQ multiplex PCR; TCRdb keeps only in-frame clonotypes and omits some of them. The sample consists of 140,000 or so clones, almost 90% of them appearing once. Germline lookup yields CDR1 MNHEY and CDR2 SMNVEV (reference sequence). CDR3 size: 11 residues. Deletions cut 2 bases from V and 6 bases from J, with 2 bases between. Regarding this clone: The antigen is not known.

Sequencing used peripheral blood, obtained on day 0 of AZD1222 vaccination. The chain links TRBV27 to TRBJ2-1; D uncertain. This receptor was obtained from an adult in good health. The CDR3 DNA is TGTGCCAGCAGTTTAGGCAATGAGCAGTTCTTC. Its protein product is CASSLGNEQFF.